These 4 T cell receptor beta chains were all obtained from the same sample, sequenced in a study of T cell responses to AZD1222 COVID-19 vaccine. Assay used: immunoSEQ multiplex PCR; TCRdb lists only in-frame clones, some missing. The sample carries 70,000 or so clones, 80% to 85% recorded once. Sample: peripheral blood, taken on day 0 of AZD1222 vaccination. The receptors derive from an adult in good health.

The chain links TRBV12-3 or TRBV12-4 to TRBJ1-1; the D gene is possibly TRBD1 (5 bases). V lost 8 bases, J lost 4 bases, and 14 bases lay in between. The CDR3 covers 13 residues. This CDR3 reads CASGAPASTEAFF. The CDR3, as DNA: TGTGCCAGCGGGGCTCCTGCAAGCACTGAAGCTTTCTTT.

The chain links TRBV30 to TRBJ1-2, with D unclear. Germline V gene data show CDR1 as GTSNPN and CDR2 as SVGIG (reference sequence). The CDR3 length is 14 residues. Trimming took 0 bases from V and 7 from J, leaving 15 bases between them. This CDR3 is CAWSVTNSFGGYTF. In DNA, the CDR3 is TGTGCCTGGAGTGTGACCAATTCATTTGGTGGCTACACCTTC.

J is TRBJ1-1 and V is TRBV6-5; D not resolved. Germline CDR1 and CDR2: MNHEY and SVGAGI. The CDR3 runs to 10 residues. V was pared by 8 bases and J by 6 bases, with 7 bases between. The CDR3 nucleotides read TGTGCCAGCGGGAGGCCTGAAGCTTTCTTT. This sequence encodes CASGRPEAFF.

The V and J genes are TRBV3-1 (or the pseudogene TRBV3-2) and TRBJ2-7; perhaps TRBD1 as D (6 bases). Germline V CDR1 and CDR2: LGHDT, YNNKEL (reference sequence). Deletions cut 5 bases from V and 2 bases from J, with 19 bases between. CDR3 length: 16 residues. The CDR3 region has the DNA TGTGCCAGCAGCGCACCCCGGGACAACAGCCCCTACGAGCAGTACTTC. Encoded protein: CASSAPRDNSPYEQYF.